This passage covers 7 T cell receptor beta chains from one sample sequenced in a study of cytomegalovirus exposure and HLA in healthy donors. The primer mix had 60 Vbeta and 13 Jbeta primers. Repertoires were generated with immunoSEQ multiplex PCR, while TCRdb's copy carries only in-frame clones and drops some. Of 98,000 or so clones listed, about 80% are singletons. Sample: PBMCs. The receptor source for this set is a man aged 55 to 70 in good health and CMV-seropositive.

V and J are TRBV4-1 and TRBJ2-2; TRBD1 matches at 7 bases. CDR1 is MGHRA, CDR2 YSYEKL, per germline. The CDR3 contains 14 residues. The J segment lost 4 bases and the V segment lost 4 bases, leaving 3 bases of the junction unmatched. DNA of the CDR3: TGCGCCAGCAGCCCACAGGGGCGCACCGGGGAGCTGTTTTTT. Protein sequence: CASSPQGRTGELFF.

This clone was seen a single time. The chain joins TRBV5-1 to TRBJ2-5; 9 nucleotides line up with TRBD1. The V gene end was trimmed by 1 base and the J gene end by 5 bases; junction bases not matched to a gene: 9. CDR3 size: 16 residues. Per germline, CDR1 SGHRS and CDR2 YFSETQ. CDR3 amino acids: CASSLRNRDRAETQYF. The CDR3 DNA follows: TGCGCCAGCAGCTTGCGAAACCGGGACAGGGCGGAGACCCAGTACTTC.

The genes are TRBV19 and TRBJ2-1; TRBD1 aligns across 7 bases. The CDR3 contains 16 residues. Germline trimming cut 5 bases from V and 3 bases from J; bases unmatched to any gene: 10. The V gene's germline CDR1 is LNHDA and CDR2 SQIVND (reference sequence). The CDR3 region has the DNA TGTGCCAGTAGTCCTCCTCGACAGGGATACTACAATGAGCAGTTCTTC. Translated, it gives CASSPPRQGYYNEQFF.

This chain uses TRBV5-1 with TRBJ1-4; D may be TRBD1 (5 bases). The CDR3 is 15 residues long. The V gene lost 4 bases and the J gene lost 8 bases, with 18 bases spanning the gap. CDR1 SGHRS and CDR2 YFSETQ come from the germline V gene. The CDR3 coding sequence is TGCGCCAGCAGCCGAGGGACTTCTATGGTGGAAAAACTGTTTTTT. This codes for CASSRGTSMVEKLFF.

DNA of the CDR3: TGCGCCAGCAGCCGCTTTGCTAACTACGAGCAGTACTTC. It translates to CASSRFANYEQYF. The V call is TRBV5-1, the J call TRBJ2-7; no reliable D call. Germline V lookup: CDR1 SGHRS, CDR2 YFSETQ. V gave up 4 bases and J gave up 3 bases, with 11 bases separating them. The CDR3 covers 13 residues.

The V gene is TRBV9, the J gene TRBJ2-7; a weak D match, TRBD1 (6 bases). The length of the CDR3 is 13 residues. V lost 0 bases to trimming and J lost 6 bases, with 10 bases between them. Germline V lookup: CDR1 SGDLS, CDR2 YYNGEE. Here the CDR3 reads CASSVDPGVEQYF. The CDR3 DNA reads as TGTGCCAGCAGCGTAGATCCAGGGGTCGAGCAGTACTTC.

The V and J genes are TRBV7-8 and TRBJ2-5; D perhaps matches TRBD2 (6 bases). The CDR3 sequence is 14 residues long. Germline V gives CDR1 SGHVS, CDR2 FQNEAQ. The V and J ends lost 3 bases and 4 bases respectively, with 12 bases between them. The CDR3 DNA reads TGTGCCAGCAGCTTGGAATTGGGACTAGAGACCCAGTACTTC. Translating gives CASSLELGLETQYF.